A selection of T cell receptor beta chains follows, all from one sample in a study of T cells expressing NK-cell markers. TCRdb reworked the 5' RACE reads into one entry per CDR3 protein, no DNA. Recorded for this sample: roughly 180,000 distinct CDR3 sequences. The sequenced material came from blood T cells: a sorted CD56 or NKG2C T cell subset, CD4+ or CD8+ T cells, or bulk PBMC T cells (not recorded which). These receptors came from a woman between 18 and 75 years old in good health. The CDR3 runs from the conserved cysteine through the conserved F or W. Each record gives: V gene, J gene, clone size, CDR3 protein. The size of a clone is reported for some rows only, either as once, few or many, or as a class for expanded clones.

V gene: TRBV7-2
J gene: TRBJ2-7
clone size: NA
CDR3 protein: CASSLLQASYEQYF

V gene: TRBV4-1
J gene: TRBJ1-5
clone size: NA
CDR3 protein: CASSLYGTGGGQPQHF

V gene: TRBV20-1
J gene: TRBJ2-1
clone size: NA
CDR3 protein: CSARRGTTSNNEQFF

V gene: TRBV12-3/TRBV12-4
J gene: TRBJ1-1
clone size: NA
CDR3 protein: CASRTGSKAEAFF

V gene: TRBV14
J gene: TRBJ1-5
clone size: NA
CDR3 protein: CASSQSMGQPQHF

V gene: TRBV7-8
J gene: TRBJ2-7
clone size: NA
CDR3 protein: CASSLAGDWLVGYEQYF

V gene: TRBV5-1
J gene: TRBJ2-7
clone size: NA
CDR3 protein: CASSLDTRDYEQYF

V gene: TRBV6-1
J gene: TRBJ2-4
clone size: NA
CDR3 protein: CAIMKGTKNIQYF

V gene: TRBV2
J gene: TRBJ2-3
clone size: NA
CDR3 protein: CASVPGLTTDTQYF

V gene: TRBV5-1
J gene: TRBJ2-7
clone size: NA
CDR3 protein: CASRTGLATEQYF

V gene: TRBV28
J gene: TRBJ2-3
clone size: NA
CDR3 protein: CASSLWASGRLADTQYF

V gene: TRBV19
J gene: TRBJ1-4
clone size: NA
CDR3 protein: CASSSTGRRTPNEKLFF

V gene: TRBV11-2
J gene: TRBJ2-1
clone size: NA
CDR3 protein: CASSLSDQEQFF

V gene: TRBV9
J gene: TRBJ2-2
clone size: NA
CDR3 protein: CASSVEVNTGELFF

V gene: TRBV7-8
J gene: TRBJ2-7
clone size: medium-sized
CDR3 protein: CASSFAGAYEQYF

V gene: TRBV11-2
J gene: TRBJ2-3
clone size: NA
CDR3 protein: CASSLEGRGATDTQYF

V gene: TRBV13
J gene: TRBJ2-7
clone size: NA
CDR3 protein: CASSGREGQGYEQYF

V gene: TRBV2
J gene: TRBJ1-1
clone size: NA
CDR3 protein: CASGYGRGTEAFF

V gene: TRBV6-6
J gene: TRBJ2-1
clone size: NA
CDR3 protein: CASSYGLGDEQFF

V gene: TRBV28
J gene: TRBJ1-1
clone size: NA
CDR3 protein: CATKNPSKSLNTEAFF

V gene: TRBV12-5
J gene: TRBJ2-1
clone size: NA
CDR3 protein: CASGLGLQGFYNEQFF

V gene: TRBV12-3/TRBV12-4
J gene: TRBJ2-7
clone size: NA
CDR3 protein: CASSLAGLATNEQYF

V gene: TRBV28
J gene: TRBJ1-2
clone size: NA
CDR3 protein: CASSSGSAAYGYTF

V gene: TRBV2
J gene: TRBJ1-5
clone size: NA
CDR3 protein: CASRLTGDSNQPQHF

V gene: TRBV4-1
J gene: TRBJ1-2
clone size: NA
CDR3 protein: CASSQLAGGYTF

V gene: TRBV28
J gene: TRBJ2-7
clone size: NA
CDR3 protein: CASSPDTGALRQYF

V gene: TRBV20-1
J gene: TRBJ1-2
clone size: NA
CDR3 protein: CSATTRTGNYGYTF

V gene: TRBV7-9
J gene: TRBJ1-6
clone size: NA
CDR3 protein: CASSLQGIDSPLHF

V gene: TRBV5-1
J gene: TRBJ2-2
clone size: NA
CDR3 protein: CASSGSTSRAGELFF

V gene: TRBV6-2/TRBV6-3
J gene: TRBJ2-5
clone size: NA
CDR3 protein: CASSYLTSGSETQYF

V gene: TRBV20-1
J gene: TRBJ2-3
clone size: NA
CDR3 protein: CSAHLHTDTQYF

V gene: TRBV28
J gene: TRBJ1-5
clone size: NA
CDR3 protein: CATDSAGNLFQPQHF

V gene: TRBV10-3
J gene: TRBJ2-7
clone size: NA
CDR3 protein: CAIKVSAGNYEQYF

V gene: TRBV6-2/TRBV6-3
J gene: TRBJ2-1
clone size: NA
CDR3 protein: CASSYRAGGSNEQFF

V gene: TRBV6-5
J gene: TRBJ2-1
clone size: NA
CDR3 protein: CASSYSGARNEQFF

V gene: TRBV3-1
J gene: TRBJ1-1
clone size: NA
CDR3 protein: CASRRRGGNTEAFF

V gene: TRBV28
J gene: TRBJ2-5
clone size: NA
CDR3 protein: CASSSPTPPGTQYF

V gene: TRBV20-1
J gene: TRBJ2-5
clone size: NA
CDR3 protein: CSAGTSGEAVSETQYF

V gene: TRBV5-1
J gene: TRBJ2-5
clone size: NA
CDR3 protein: CASSGGSSGGGQETQYF

V gene: TRBV4-1
J gene: TRBJ2-4
clone size: NA
CDR3 protein: CASSHRTEENIQYF

V gene: TRBV5-4
J gene: TRBJ1-4
clone size: NA
CDR3 protein: CASSLEGKGEKLFF

V gene: TRBV27
J gene: TRBJ1-5
clone size: NA
CDR3 protein: CAAGPPGGGGFNQPQHF

V gene: TRBV24-1
J gene: TRBJ2-1
clone size: NA
CDR3 protein: CATMASGTYNEQFF

V gene: TRBV3-1
J gene: TRBJ2-3
clone size: NA
CDR3 protein: CASSQGRLNTDTQYF

V gene: TRBV6-1
J gene: TRBJ2-5
clone size: NA
CDR3 protein: CASRKTGYQETQYF

V gene: TRBV12-3/TRBV12-4
J gene: TRBJ1-3
clone size: NA
CDR3 protein: CASSLVGGSGNTIYF

V gene: TRBV28
J gene: TRBJ1-2
clone size: NA
CDR3 protein: CASSSEGGHYGYTF

V gene: TRBV7-2
J gene: TRBJ2-1
clone size: NA
CDR3 protein: CASSPRGPSGNEQFF

V gene: TRBV6-1
J gene: TRBJ2-7
clone size: NA
CDR3 protein: CASTPPGGYEQYF

V gene: TRBV11-2
J gene: TRBJ2-7
clone size: NA
CDR3 protein: CASSFRETDEQYF